Listed here are 26 T cell receptor beta chains from one sample, sequenced in a study of blood T cell repertoires in COVID-19. Generated by immunoSEQ multiplex PCR, the TCRdb table keeps only in-frame clones and is missing some. The sample lists about 140,000 clones; around four fifths were seen once. The source material was peripheral blood. The receptors derive from a man in his 60s who had recovered from COVID-19.

This rearrangement joins TRBV9 to TRBJ2-3; 8 bases agree with TRBD2. Looked up from germline, CDR1 is SGDLS and CDR2 is YYNGEE. V lost 0 bases to trimming and J lost 7 bases; unmatched junction nucleotides: 7. CDR3 length: 15 residues. Here the CDR3 DNA reads TGTGCCAGCAGCGTAGAAGCGGGAGATATATATACGCAGTATTTT. Translating gives CASSVEAGDIYTQYF.

The chain is built from TRBV6-5 and TRBJ2-7; 7 bases agree with TRBD2. The germline V gene encodes CDR1 MNHEY and CDR2 SVGAGI. The V gene end was trimmed by 6 bases and the J gene end by 1 base; junction bases not matched to a gene: 6. The CDR3 is 14 amino acids. The CDR3: CASSRDYPSYEQYF. In DNA, the CDR3 is TGTGCCAGCAGCCGGGACTATCCATCCTACGAGCAGTACTTC.

The chain links TRBV4-1 to TRBJ2-2, with 8 nucleotides matching TRBD1. CDR3 length: 15 residues. J lost 6 bases, V lost 3 bases, and 6 bases had no gene match. Germline CDR1 is MGHRA and CDR2 is YSYEKL. The CDR3 protein is CASSQVRGLSGELFF. CDR3 coding DNA: TGCGCCAGCAGCCAGGTCAGGGGGCTGTCCGGGGAGCTGTTTTTT.

The chain combines TRBV7-3 with TRBJ2-1, with 11 bases fitting TRBD2. From germline, CDR1 is SGHTA and CDR2 FQGTGA. The V and J ends lost 5 bases and 4 bases, in that order; junction bases with no gene match: 4. The CDR3 contains 15 residues. The CDR3 reads CASSEGLAAYNEQFF. As DNA, the CDR3 is TGTGCCAGCAGCGAGGGACTAGCGGCTTACAATGAGCAGTTCTTC.

This chain connects TRBV19 to TRBJ1-4; D remains unclear. Trimming cost V 10 bases and J 7 bases, with 13 bases left between them. The length of the CDR3 is 12 residues. CDR1 and CDR2 (germline): LNHDA, SQIVND (reference sequence). This chain's CDR3 is CATAGGREKLFF. The DNA of the CDR3 is TGTGCCACCGCAGGAGGACGTGAAAAACTGTTTTTT.

V gene TRBV10-3 combines with J gene TRBJ2-2, with 16 bases fitting TRBD2. The germline V gene encodes CDR1 ENHRY and CDR2 SYGVKD. This CDR3 is built from 17 residues. The J segment lost 4 bases and the V segment lost 6 bases, leaving 5 bases of the junction unmatched. CDR3 in DNA: TGTGCCATCAGCGGGACTAGCGGGGGGGTTTCCACCGGGGAGCTGTTTTTT. Its translation is CAISGTSGGVSTGELFF.

The chain recombines TRBV7-8 with TRBJ2-1, with TRBD2 matching over 11 bases. Trimming cost V 6 bases and J 0 bases; bases outside gene matches: 7. The CDR3 runs to 17 residues. CDR1 is SGHVS and CDR2 is FQNEAQ in the germline V gene. The CDR3 loop is CASRPGSGGDSYNEQFF. The DNA for the CDR3 is TGTGCCAGCAGGCCCGGTAGCGGGGGGGACTCCTACAATGAGCAGTTCTTC. Combining the CDR3 with reference TRBV7-8 and TRBJ2-1 gives the whole variable domain GAGVSQSPRYKVAKRGQDVALRCDPISGHVSLFWYQQALGQGPEFLTYFQNEAQLDKSGLPSDRFFAERPEGSVSTLKIQRTQQEDSAVYLCASRPGSGGDSYNEQFFGPGTRLTVL.

The gene calls are TRBV28 and TRBJ1-1; a possible D gene is TRBD1 (5 bases). This CDR3 region has 13 residues. V was trimmed by 3 bases and J by 10 bases, leaving 15 bases between them. CDR1 and CDR2 from the germline V gene are MDHEN and SYDVKM. The CDR3: CASSFRAPGGAFF. Written as DNA, the CDR3 is TGTGCCAGCAGTTTTCGAGCACCCGGGGGAGCTTTCTTT.

The chain recombines TRBV7-2 with TRBJ2-1, with 7 nucleotides matching TRBD2. The germline V gene has CDR1 SGHTA and CDR2 FQGNSA. Trimming took 2 bases from V and 2 from J; bases not matched to a gene: 0. This CDR3 is built from 14 residues. CDR3 bases: TGTGCCAGCAGCTTACGGGGGGCCTACAATGAGCAGTTCTTC. Encoded protein: CASSLRGAYNEQFF. The whole variable domain, filled in from reference TRBV7-2 and TRBJ2-1, reads GAGVSQSPSNKVTEKGKDVELRCDPISGHTALYWYRQSLGQGLEFLIYFQGNSAPDKSGLPSDRFSAERTGGSVSTLTIQRTQQEDSAVYLCASSLRGAYNEQFFGPGTRLTVL.

V and J are TRBV5-5 and TRBJ2-7, with 10 bases that match TRBD2. Germline V gene sequence: CDR1 SGHKS, CDR2 YYEKEE (reference sequence). Losses at the gene ends were 3 bases for V and 0 bases for J; bases not matched to a gene: 9. The CDR3 length is 17 residues. DNA of the CDR3: TGTGCCAGCAGCTCCCTGGGAGCTAGCGGGAGCTCCTACGAGCAGTACTTC. Translated, it gives CASSSLGASGSSYEQYF.

V gene TRBV29-1 combines with J gene TRBJ1-2, with unresolved D. CDR1 SQVTM and CDR2 ANQGSEA come from the germline V gene. V shed 3 bases and J shed 0 bases, with 11 bases lying between them. The CDR3 runs 14 residues. CDR3 region: CSVDLGLPNYGYTF. CDR3 DNA sequence: TGCAGCGTTGATTTGGGCCTACCTAACTATGGCTACACCTTC.

V gene TRBV29-1 combines with J gene TRBJ2-1; no clear D. The CDR3 spans 14 residues. With 6 bases removed from V and 7 bases from J, the gap between germline ends came to 19 bases. Germline V gene lookup returns CDR1 SQVTM and CDR2 ANQGSEA. CDR3 sequence: CSVSQGVGRNEQFF. Written as DNA, the CDR3 is TGCAGCGTAAGTCAAGGAGTAGGAAGGAATGAGCAGTTCTTC.

This chain connects TRBV2 to TRBJ2-3; 11 bases fit TRBD2. This CDR3 has 13 amino acids. Germline trimming cut 4 bases from V and 6 bases from J; bases unmatched to any gene: 0. Germline CDR1 reads SNHLY; CDR2 reads FYNNEI. The CDR3 DNA is TGTGCCAGCAGTGGACTAGCGGGGGATACGCAGTATTTT. As protein: CASSGLAGDTQYF. The full variable domain, its missing parts supplied by reference TRBV2 and TRBJ2-3, is EPEVTQTPSHQVTQMGQEVILRCVPISNHLYFYWYRQILGQKVEFLVSFYNNEISEKSEIFDDQFSVERPDGSNFTLKIRSTKLEDSAMYFCASSGLAGDTQYFGPGTRLTVL.

The chain combines TRBV6-5 with TRBJ1-2, with 9 bases aligning to TRBD1. The V gene's germline CDR1 is MNHEY and CDR2 SVGAGI. J gave up 6 bases and V 7 bases, and 12 bases lay outside the gene matches. This CDR3 spans 15 amino acids. The CDR3 bases are TGTGCCAGCACCCAAGGAAAGGACAGGGGAGATGGCTACACCTTC. Its translation is CASTQGKDRGDGYTF.

This clone has a single count. CDR3 region: CASSQAGTGGEKLFF. For the CDR3, the DNA is TGTGCCAGCAGCCAGGCCGGGACAGGGGGAGAAAAACTGTTTTTT. This chain connects TRBV3-1 (or the pseudogene TRBV3-2) to TRBJ1-4; 11 bases align to TRBD1. This CDR3 has 15 residues. Germline values: CDR1 LGHDT, CDR2 YNNKEL (reference sequence). V trimming: 3 bases; J trimming: 8 bases; junction bases outside the gene matches: 5.

The J gene is TRBJ2-7, the V gene TRBV6-5; 8 nucleotides agree with TRBD2. The junction had 10 bases not matched to a gene; V was cut back by 7 bases and J by 2 bases. This CDR3 has 15 amino acids. CDR1 MNHEY and CDR2 SVGAGI come from the germline V gene. This CDR3 is CASTMSLAGPYEQYF. The CDR3 nucleotides are TGTGCCAGCACCATGAGCCTAGCGGGCCCCTACGAGCAGTACTTC.

The rearrangement links TRBV4-2 to TRBJ2-1; 10 bases line up with TRBD1. CDR3 length: 17 residues. Germline CDR1 LGHNA, CDR2 YNFKEQ. V lost 0 bases, J lost 5 bases, and 7 bases stayed unmatched. The CDR3 protein is CASSQDQRTGGDNEQFF. The DNA of the CDR3 is TGTGCCAGCAGCCAAGATCAGAGGACAGGGGGGGACAATGAGCAGTTCTTC.

The chain uses TRBV30 and TRBJ1-1; 8 positions match TRBD1. V was clipped by 2 bases and J by 8 bases; unmatched bases: 10. This CDR3 spans 14 amino acids. Germline loops: CDR1 GTSNPN, CDR2 SVGIG (reference sequence). The CDR3 loop reads CAWSFPGQAVEAFF. The CDR3 DNA reads as TGTGCCTGGAGTTTCCCGGGACAGGCCGTGGAAGCTTTCTTT.

J is TRBJ1-2 and V is TRBV7-2; 9 positions agree with TRBD1. The CDR3 contains 15 residues. CDR1 is SGHTA, CDR2 FQGNSA, per germline. V lost 1 base and J lost 4; bases outside the gene matches: 4. In nucleotides, the CDR3 is TGTGCCAGCAGCTTAGACCGGACAGGGGCCTATGGCTACACCTTC. This sequence encodes CASSLDRTGAYGYTF.

Worth noting for this clone: A junction boundary mismatches the germline segment, possibly from a read error. This CDR3 reads CASTQGIGQGRGYTF. The CDR3 nucleotides read TGTGCCAGCACCCAAGGCATCGGACAGGGGAGAGGCTACACCTTC. The chain links TRBV3-1 (or the pseudogene TRBV3-2) to TRBJ1-2; 9 positions agree with TRBD1. The CDR3 runs 15 residues. Germline V gene lookup returns CDR1 LGHDT and CDR2 YNNKEL (reference sequence).

The chain has TRBV29-1 and TRBJ1-4; perhaps TRBD1 as D (6 bases). The CDR3 sequence is 13 residues long. Germline V CDR1 and CDR2: SQVTM, ANQGSEA. The germline V and J ends were trimmed by 4 bases and 5 bases, with 11 bases remaining between them. DNA of the CDR3: TGCAGCGTTGGGGGGCGGACCAATGAAAAACTGTTTTTT. This translates into CSVGGRTNEKLFF. Looking up the rest from reference TRBV29-1 and TRBJ1-4 gives the full variable domain: SAVISQKPSRDICQRGTSLTIQCQVDSQVTMMFWYRQQPGQSLTLIATANQGSEATYESGFVIDKFPISRPNLTFSTLTVSNMSPEDSSIYLCSVGGRTNEKLFFGSGTQLSVL.

The rearrangement links TRBV11-2 to TRBJ2-1, with 14 positions matching TRBD2. Per the germline V gene, CDR1 is SGHAT and CDR2 is FQNNGV. Losses at the gene ends were 0 bases for V and 8 bases for J; bases not matched to a gene: 9. The CDR3 runs 18 residues. CDR3 residues: CASSLDLWGTSGSHEQFF. The DNA of the CDR3 is TGTGCCAGCAGCTTAGATCTCTGGGGGACTAGCGGGAGTCATGAGCAGTTCTTC.

This clone was detected only a few times. The chain has TRBV7-8 and TRBJ1-2, with 8 bases that match TRBD1. With V trimmed by 1 base and J by 8 bases, 6 bases remained unmatched. CDR1 and CDR2 from the germline V gene are SGHVS and FQNEAQ. The CDR3 length is 14 residues. The DNA of the CDR3 is TGTGCCAGCAGCTTAGGGGGACAGGCGGAGGGCTACACCTTC. This translates into CASSLGGQAEGYTF.

The chain couples TRBV11-2 to TRBJ2-7; unclear D gene. The CDR3 loop spans 15 amino acids. V was shortened by 5 bases and J by 0 bases, with 14 bases between the two germline ends. Germline V lookup: CDR1 SGHAT, CDR2 FQNNGV. CDR3 residues: CASSLVIGGSYEQYF. The CDR3 nucleotides are TGTGCCAGCAGCCTAGTTATAGGCGGCTCCTACGAGCAGTACTTC.

This chain uses TRBV7-2 with TRBJ2-1, with a weak D call TRBD1 (6 bases). V lost 5 bases to trimming and J lost 13 bases, with 21 bases between them. The germline V gene encodes CDR1 SGHTA and CDR2 FQGNSA. The CDR3 sequence is 14 residues long. CDR3 sequence reads: CASSLTGTTVYQFF. The CDR3 DNA follows: TGTGCCAGCAGCCTAACCGGGACAACAGTCTACCAGTTCTTC. Drawing the rest from reference TRBV7-2 and TRBJ2-1, the complete variable domain is GAGVSQSPSNKVTEKGKDVELRCDPISGHTALYWYRQSLGQGLEFLIYFQGNSAPDKSGLPSDRFSAERTGGSVSTLTIQRTQQEDSAVYLCASSLTGTTVYQFFGPGTRLTVL.

The chain joins TRBV2 to TRBJ2-7; TRBD2 matches 8 bases. The CDR3 totals 13 residues. The V gene end was trimmed by 6 bases and the J gene end by 3 bases; junction bases not matched to a gene: 4. Germline V gene lookup returns CDR1 SNHLY and CDR2 FYNNEI. CDR3 loop: CASRSGGLYEQYF. In DNA, the CDR3 is TGTGCCAGCAGGAGCGGGGGACTCTACGAGCAGTACTTC. The whole variable domain, filled in from reference TRBV2 and TRBJ2-7, reads EPEVTQTPSHQVTQMGQEVILRCVPISNHLYFYWYRQILGQKVEFLVSFYNNEISEKSEIFDDQFSVERPDGSNFTLKIRSTKLEDSAMYFCASRSGGLYEQYFGPGTRLTVT.